This TCR beta chain was sequenced in a study of blood T cells in healthy people across ages. This clonotype showed up just a few times. Every sample gave at least 5 micrograms of total RNA when it was extracted. The V end was cut by 0 bases, the J end by 6 bases, with 11 bases between. The CDR3 spans 13 residues. The germline V gene encodes CDR1 SQVTM and CDR2 ANQGSEA. The authors ran a second PCR of 7 to 11 cycles using a sample-barcoded 5' primer and a J-beta primer mix. In TCRdb, the 5' RACE reads were re-called with MiXCR into one record per CDR3 protein. Of about 1.8 million distinct CDR3 sequences listed, about 50% were seen once; the top ten hold approximately 2.1%.

The sequenced sample consisted of blood. This chain links TRBV29-1 with TRBJ1-2; weak D call: TRBD1 (5 bases). The clonotype originates from a woman between 40 and 55 years old in good health. DNA of the CDR3: TGCAGCGTTGAAGAACGGGGGTGGAATGGCTACACCTTC. Its protein is CSVEERGWNGYTF.